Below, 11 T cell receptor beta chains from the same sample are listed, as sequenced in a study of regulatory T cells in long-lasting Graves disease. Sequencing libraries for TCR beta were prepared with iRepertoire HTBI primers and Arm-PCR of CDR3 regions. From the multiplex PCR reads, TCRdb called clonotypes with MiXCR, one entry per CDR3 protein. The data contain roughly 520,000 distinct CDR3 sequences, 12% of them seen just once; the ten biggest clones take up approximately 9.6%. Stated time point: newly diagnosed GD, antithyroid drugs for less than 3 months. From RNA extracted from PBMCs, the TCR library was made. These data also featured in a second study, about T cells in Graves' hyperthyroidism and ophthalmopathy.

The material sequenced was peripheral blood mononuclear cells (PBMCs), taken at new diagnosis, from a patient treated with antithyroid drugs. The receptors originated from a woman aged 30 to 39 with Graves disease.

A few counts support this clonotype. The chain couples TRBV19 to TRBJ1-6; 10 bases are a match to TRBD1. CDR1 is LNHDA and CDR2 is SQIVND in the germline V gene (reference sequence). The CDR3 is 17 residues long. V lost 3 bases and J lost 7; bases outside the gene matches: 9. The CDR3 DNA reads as TGTGCCAGTAGTATGGCTTACCCGGGACAGGGGAATTCACCCCTCCACTTT. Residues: CASSMAYPGQGNSPLHF.

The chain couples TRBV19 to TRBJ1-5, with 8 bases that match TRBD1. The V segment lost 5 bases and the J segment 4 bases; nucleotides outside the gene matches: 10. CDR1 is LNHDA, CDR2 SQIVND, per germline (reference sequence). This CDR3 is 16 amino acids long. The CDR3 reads CASSVVRTGRNQPQHF. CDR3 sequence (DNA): TGTGCCAGTAGTGTAGTCAGGACAGGGAGAAATCAGCCCCAGCATTTT.

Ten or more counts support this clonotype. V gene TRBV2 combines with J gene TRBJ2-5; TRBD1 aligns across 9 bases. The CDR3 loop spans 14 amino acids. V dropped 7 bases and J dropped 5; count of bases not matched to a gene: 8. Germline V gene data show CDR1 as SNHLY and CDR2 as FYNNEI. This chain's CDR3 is CASKIGQGWETQYF. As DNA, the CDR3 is TGTGCCAGCAAGATCGGACAGGGGTGGGAGACCCAGTACTTC.

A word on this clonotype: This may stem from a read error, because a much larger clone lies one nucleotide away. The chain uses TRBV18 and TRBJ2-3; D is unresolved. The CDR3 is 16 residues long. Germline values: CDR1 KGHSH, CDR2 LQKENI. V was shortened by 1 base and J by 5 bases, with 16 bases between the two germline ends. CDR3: CASSPQGLSTRDTQYF. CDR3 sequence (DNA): TGTGCCAGCTCACCACAGGGATTGAGCACCCGAGATACGCAGTATTTT. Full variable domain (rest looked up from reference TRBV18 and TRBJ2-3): NAGVMQNPRHLVRRRGQEARLRCSPMKGHSHVYWYRQLPEEGLKFMVYLQKENIIDESGMPKERFSAEFPKEGPSILRIQQVVRGDSAAYFCASSPQGLSTRDTQYFGPGTRLTVL.

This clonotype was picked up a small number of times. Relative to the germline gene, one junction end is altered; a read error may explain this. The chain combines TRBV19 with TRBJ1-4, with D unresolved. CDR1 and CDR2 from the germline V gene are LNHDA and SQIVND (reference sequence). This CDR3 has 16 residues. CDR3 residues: CASSMAKKSSSEELFF. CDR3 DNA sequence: TGTGCCAGTAGTATGGCCAAAAAATCTTCTTCTGAAGAACTGTTTTTT. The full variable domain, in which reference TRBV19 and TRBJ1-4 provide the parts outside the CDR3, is DGGITQSPKYLFRKEGQNVTLSCEQNLNHDAMYWYRQDPGQGLRLIYYSQIVNDFQKGDIAEGYSVSREKKESFPLTVTSAQKNPTAFYLCASSMAKKSSSEELFFGSGTQLSVL.

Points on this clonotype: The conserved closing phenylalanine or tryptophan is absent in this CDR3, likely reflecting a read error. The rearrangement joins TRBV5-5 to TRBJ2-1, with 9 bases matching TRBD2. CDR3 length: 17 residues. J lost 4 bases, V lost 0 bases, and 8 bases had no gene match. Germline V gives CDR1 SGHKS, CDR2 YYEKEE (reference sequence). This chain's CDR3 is CASSLVIAGVGYNEQFS. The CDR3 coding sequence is TGTGCCAGCAGCTTGGTGATAGCGGGAGTCGGTTACAATGAGCAGTTCTCC.

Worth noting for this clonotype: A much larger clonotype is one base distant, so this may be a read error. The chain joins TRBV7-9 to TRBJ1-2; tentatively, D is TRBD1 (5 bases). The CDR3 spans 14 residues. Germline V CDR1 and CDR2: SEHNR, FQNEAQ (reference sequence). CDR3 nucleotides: TGTGCCAGCAGCCCCTTCGGGGGTGACTATGGCTACAACTTC. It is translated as CASSPFGGDYGYNF.

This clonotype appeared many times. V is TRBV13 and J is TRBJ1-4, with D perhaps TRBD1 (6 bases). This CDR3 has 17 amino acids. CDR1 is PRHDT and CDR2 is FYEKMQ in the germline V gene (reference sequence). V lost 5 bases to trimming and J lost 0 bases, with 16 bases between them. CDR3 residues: CASSDTGRLSTNEKLFF. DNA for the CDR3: TGTGCCAGCAGCGACACAGGGCGCCTCTCAACTAATGAAAAACTGTTTTTT.

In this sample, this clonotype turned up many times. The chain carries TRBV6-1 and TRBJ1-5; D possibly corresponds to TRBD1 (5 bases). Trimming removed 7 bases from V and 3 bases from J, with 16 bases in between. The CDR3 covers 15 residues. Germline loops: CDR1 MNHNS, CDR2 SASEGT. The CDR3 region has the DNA TGTGCCAGCACTTTAAACAGGCGTTACAATCAGCCCCAGCATTTT. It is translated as CASTLNRRYNQPQHF.

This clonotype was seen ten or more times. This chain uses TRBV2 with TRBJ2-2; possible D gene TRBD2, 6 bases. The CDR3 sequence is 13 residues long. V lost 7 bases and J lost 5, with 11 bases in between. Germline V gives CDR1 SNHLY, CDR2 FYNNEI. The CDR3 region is CASNLARTGELFF. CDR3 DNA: TGTGCCAGCAATCTAGCGCGAACCGGGGAGCTGTTTTTT.

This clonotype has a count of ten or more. The CDR3 sequence is CASSVQYLTEAFF. CDR3 DNA: TGTGCCAGCAGCGTCCAGTATCTTACTGAAGCTTTCTTT. The chain is built from TRBV7-3 and TRBJ1-1; D ambiguous. Per the germline V gene, CDR1 is SGHTA and CDR2 is FQGTGA. Between the trimmed V and J ends, which lost 5 bases and 5 bases, there was a span of 12 bases. The CDR3 sequence is 13 residues long.